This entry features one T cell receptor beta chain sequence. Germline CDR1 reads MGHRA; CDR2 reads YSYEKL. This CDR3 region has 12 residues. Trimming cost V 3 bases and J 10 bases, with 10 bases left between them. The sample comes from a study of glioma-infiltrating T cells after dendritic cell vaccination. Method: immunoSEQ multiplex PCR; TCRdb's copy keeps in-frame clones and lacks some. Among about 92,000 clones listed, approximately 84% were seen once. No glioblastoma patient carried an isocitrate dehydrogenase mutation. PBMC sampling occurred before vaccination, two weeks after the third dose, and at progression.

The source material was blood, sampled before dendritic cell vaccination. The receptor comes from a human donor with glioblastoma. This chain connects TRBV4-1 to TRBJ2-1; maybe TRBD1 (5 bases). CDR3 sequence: CASSQGRSEQFF. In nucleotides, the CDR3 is TGCGCCAGCAGCCAGGGGCGCTCGGAGCAGTTCTTC.